This note documents a single T cell receptor beta chain sequence. Its antigen is not identified. These data originate in a study of T cell clonotyping in hematopoietic cell transplantation. Repertoires were generated with immunoSEQ multiplex PCR, while TCRdb's copy carries only in-frame clones and drops some. The sample holds some 30,000 clones, about 93% seen once. The CDR3 spans 11 residues. V dropped 4 bases and J dropped 10 bases, with 10 bases sitting between them. CDR1 and CDR2 (germline): MNHEY, SVGAGI. Whole-study findings and limits: Recipient TCR diversity dropped after transplant; expanded clonotypes rose from day 30 to 180. Few recipient clonotypes overlapped donors; over 97% were de novo at given depth.

The chain couples TRBV6-5 to TRBJ1-1; D not certain. The TCR comes from a female patient aged 50-65 years who had an allogeneic stem cell transplant from a related donor, so the T cells may come from the graft donor. Some clones in this sample may be carry-over from other donors' samples. Material: PBMCs, obtained 100 days after allogeneic stem cell transplant. CDR3 protein: CASSSGVGAFF. The CDR3 DNA follows: TGTGCCAGCAGTTCGGGAGTCGGAGCTTTCTTT.